This entry concerns a single T cell receptor beta chain. With V trimmed by 4 bases and J by 2 bases, 9 bases remained unmatched. CDR3 length equals 15 residues. CDR1 is SGDLS, CDR2 YYNGEE, per germline. This sample was taken from a study of control samples from healthy donors and cancer patients. Sequencing was performed with immunoSEQ multiplex PCR; in TCRdb, only in-frame clones are kept and a portion is missing. The data show around 180,000 clones, with 70% to 90% seen just once and nearly 5% held by the top ten. The sequenced sample consisted of blood. The rearrangement joins TRBV9 to TRBJ2-7; 7 nucleotides line up with TRBD2. The sequence came from a woman aged 25-40 years in good health. The CDR3 reads CASSPHPAGTYEQYF. In nucleotides, the CDR3 is TGTGCCAGCAGCCCCCATCCAGCGGGGACCTACGAGCAGTACTTC.